A single T cell receptor beta chain is shown here with its context. As yet, its antigen is unknown. Germline lookup yields CDR1 SGHTA and CDR2 FQGTGA. The CDR3 totals 14 residues. The V end lost 4 bases, the J end lost 4 bases, and 11 bases lay between the germline ends. The data are from a study of T cell clonotyping in hematopoietic cell transplantation. Turning to the study itself: Cytoreduction preceded collection of pretransplant recipient samples. Whole-study results and caveats: At the given depth, recipient repertoires were over 95% de novo clonotypes. Pathologically expanded recipient clonotypes increased progressively from day 30 to day 180 as diversity fell.

Profiling relied on immunoSEQ multiplex PCR, and the TCRdb table lists in-frame clones only, not all of them. The table records approximately 11,000 clones, more than 85% of them present only once. Time point indicated: recipient sample about 28 days before transplant, after cytoreduction. Recipients were bled about 28 days pretransplant and at posttransplant days 30, 100, 180. The input for sequencing was peripheral blood mononuclear cells, taken before stem cell transplant. This clonotype originated in a woman between 40 and 50 years old with acute myeloid leukemia. Some clones in this sample may be carry-over from other donors' samples. The gene calls are TRBV7-3 and TRBJ2-1, with D maybe TRBD2 (6 bases). CDR3 protein: CASSSDSGYNEQFF. As DNA, the CDR3 is TGTGCCAGCAGCTCAGACAGCGGGTACAATGAGCAGTTCTTC.